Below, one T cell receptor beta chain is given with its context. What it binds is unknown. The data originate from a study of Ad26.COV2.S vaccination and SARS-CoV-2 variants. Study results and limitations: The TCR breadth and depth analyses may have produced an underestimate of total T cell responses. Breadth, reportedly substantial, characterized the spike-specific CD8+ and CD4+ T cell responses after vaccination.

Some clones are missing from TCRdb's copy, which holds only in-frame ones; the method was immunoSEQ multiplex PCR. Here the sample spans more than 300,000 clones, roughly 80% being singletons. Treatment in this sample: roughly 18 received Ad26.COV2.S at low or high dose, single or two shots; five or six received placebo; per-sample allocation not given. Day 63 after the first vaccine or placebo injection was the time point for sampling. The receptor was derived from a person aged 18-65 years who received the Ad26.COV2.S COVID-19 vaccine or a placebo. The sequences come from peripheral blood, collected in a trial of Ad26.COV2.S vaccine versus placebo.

The chain's CDR3 is CASSLSSGAPLTYEQYF. CDR3 DNA sequence: TGCGCCAGCAGCTTGTCTTCGGGGGCACCGTTAACCTACGAGCAGTACTTC. V gene TRBV5-1 combines with J gene TRBJ2-7; D may correspond to TRBD1 or TRBD2 (6 bases each). Trimming left V 1 base short and J 2 bases short, with 19 bases between. The CDR3 runs 17 residues. CDR1 is SGHRS and CDR2 is YFSETQ in the germline V gene. Variable domain in full (rest from reference TRBV5-1 and TRBJ2-7): KAGVTQTPRYLIKTRGQQVTLSCSPISGHRSVSWYQQTPGQGLQFLFEYFSETQRNKGNFPGRFSGRQFSNSRSEMNVSTLELGDSALYLCASSLSSGAPLTYEQYFGPGTRLTVT.